This T cell receptor beta chain was sequenced for a study of blood T cell repertoires in COVID-19. Study details: Donors in the United States, Italy and Spain gave samples during acute or convalescent COVID-19. Sources were T cells, B-cell-depleted T cells, or PBMCs; the material itself was cDNA or gDNA.

This clone was found once. This same CDR3 is encoded by further DNA sequences in the sample. The J segment lost 5 bases and the V segment lost 5 bases, leaving 3 bases of the junction unmatched. Germline CDR1 reads MNHEY; CDR2 reads SMNVEV (reference sequence). The CDR3 is 14 amino acids. Seattle patients were enrolled while actively infected and followed longitudinally. Under the authors' procedure: The authors estimated nucleated cell counts from reference gene primer amplification. Method: immunoSEQ multiplex PCR; TCRdb's copy keeps in-frame clones and lacks some. The V and J calls and the clone size are those of that table, but D and trimming were determined from the DNA. The data show about 300,000 clones, roughly 80% seen once.

The receptor was derived from a human donor with COVID-19, enrolled during active disease. The donor label of this sample is uncertain. Sequencing was performed on peripheral blood. This chain connects TRBV27 to TRBJ2-5, with TRBD2 matching over 12 bases. The CDR3 sequence is CASSLAGGRETQYF. For the CDR3, the DNA is TGTGCCAGCAGTCTAGCGGGAGGGCGTGAGACCCAGTACTTC.